The next 7 T cell receptor beta chains were all read from a single sample in a study of blood T cell repertoires in COVID-19 (dated by TCRdb to the early 2020s). To prepare the library, the immunoSEQ multiplex PCR assay was applied. The immuneACCESS repertoire file appears here via TCRdb, limited to in-frame rearrangements. These files lack a portion of the clones; in checked studies, under half of the deficit traces to unresolved V genes, and the cause of the others is not known. The sample table lists fewer than 350,000 clones, roughly nine tenths of them with a count of one. The ten largest clones add up to approximately 5.2% of the sample. The sequencing sample was made of PBMCs or T cells enriched from blood (not recorded which). The receptors here all came from a man between 60 and 75 years old who had recovered from COVID-19.

The chain has TRBV2 and TRBJ2-5, with D perhaps matching TRBD2 (6 bases). Germline lookup yields CDR1 SNHLY and CDR2 FYNNEI. The CDR3 contains 13 residues. Trimming took off 6 bases at V and 0 bases at J, with 8 bases between the two ends. This CDR3 reads CASRRDYQETQYF. The DNA of the CDR3 is TGTGCCAGCAGGCGGGACTACCAAGAGACCCAGTACTTC.

The chain links TRBV6-5 to TRBJ1-1; D is possibly TRBD1 (5 bases). CDR1 and CDR2 from the germline V gene are MNHEY and SVGAGI. The CDR3 has 14 amino acids. The V gene lost 4 bases and the J gene lost 1 base, with 10 bases spanning the gap. The CDR3 sequence is CASSFSDRNTEAFF. In nucleotides, the CDR3 is TGTGCCAGCAGTTTCTCCGACAGGAACACTGAAGCTTTCTTT.

The V and J genes are TRBV6-5 and TRBJ1-5, with a possible D match to TRBD1 (6 bases). There are 14 residues in the CDR3. The V end lost 6 bases, the J end lost 3 bases, and 12 bases lay between the germline ends. Germline-derived CDR1 and CDR2 are MNHEY and SVGAGI. This CDR3 is CASRPGQSNQPQHF. CDR3 nucleotides: TGTGCCAGCAGGCCCGGACAGTCCAATCAGCCCCAGCATTTT.

This clone has more than one count but fewer than ten. The J gene is TRBJ1-1, the V gene TRBV19, with 7 bases identical to TRBD1. With 7 bases clipped from V and 4 bases from J, the junction kept 12 bases outside the gene matches. The CDR3 consists of 15 residues. Germline-derived CDR1 and CDR2 are LNHDA and SQIVND (reference sequence). The CDR3 DNA reads as TGTGCCAGTAAACAGGGACAGACGGCTGTCACTGAAGCTTTCTTT. Its protein is CASKQGQTAVTEAFF. Combining the CDR3 with reference TRBV19 and TRBJ1-1 gives the whole variable domain DGGITQSPKYLFRKEGQNVTLSCEQNLNHDAMYWYRQDPGQGLRLIYYSQIVNDFQKGDIAEGYSVSREKKESFPLTVTSAQKNPTAFYLCASKQGQTAVTEAFFGQGTRLTVV.

The chain is built from TRBV5-1 and TRBJ1-1; 9 positions agree with TRBD1. Unmatched junction bases numbered 14, after V lost 4 bases and J lost 13 bases. In germline, CDR1 is SGHRS, CDR2 YFSETQ. The CDR3 runs 14 residues. The CDR3 protein is CASSAGERDRVVFF. CDR3 sequence (DNA): TGCGCCAGCAGCGCCGGGGAGAGGGACAGGGTGGTTTTCTTT.

The CDR3 bases are TGTGCCACCACAGCGGAGACTAGAGGCACCATATATTTT. Its protein is CATTAETRGTIYF. The rearrangement links TRBV15 to TRBJ1-3; D remains unclear. The ends were cut back, 7 bases at V and 9 bases at J, with 16 bases in the middle. CDR1 is LNHNV, CDR2 YYDKDF, per germline (reference sequence). The CDR3 covers 13 residues.

This clone was counted once. The chain recombines TRBV20-1 with TRBJ2-5; D remains ambiguous. This CDR3 region has 11 residues. The germline gives CDR1 DFQATT, CDR2 SNEGSKA (reference sequence). The V end was cut by 3 bases, the J end by 5 bases, with 7 bases between. The chain's CDR3 is CSASVSETQYF. The CDR3, as DNA: TGCAGTGCTAGTGTGTCGGAGACCCAGTACTTC.